This T cell receptor beta chain stems from a study of CD8+ T cells in alopecia areata. Findings and limits, study-wide: Clarity of TCR sharing across patients fell short of that in mice, possibly HLA-related.

In this sample, this clone turned up a few times. The antigen is undetermined. Treatment given: oral pan-JAK inhibitor, 5-10 mg twice daily. Trimming took 5 bases from V and 3 from J, leaving 8 bases between them. Germline V gene lookup returns CDR1 SGHVS and CDR2 FQNEAQ. The CDR3 is 13 residues long. It was cDNA, reverse transcribed from extracted RNA, that served as the sequencing template. Measured with immunoSEQ multiplex PCR; TCRdb has only the in-frame clones, and not every one. This table has around 270,000 clones, nearly 60% appearing once. This receptor was obtained from a human donor with alopecia areata. The chain has TRBV7-8 and TRBJ2-4, with TRBD1 as a possible D gene (5 bases). This specimen was CD4+ T cells sorted from blood, taken at week 24, from a patient treated with tofacitinib. The CDR3 sequence is CASSLDSKNIQYF. CDR3 nucleotide sequence: TGTGCCAGCAGCCTAGACAGCAAAAACATTCAGTACTTC.